One sample yielded the 27 T cell receptor beta chains listed below, sequenced in a study of blood T cell repertoires in COVID-19. Some clones are missing from TCRdb's copy, which holds only in-frame ones; the method was immunoSEQ multiplex PCR. The sample shows some 110,000 clones, more than 80% of them seen only once. Material for sequencing was peripheral blood. These receptors all come from an elderly woman with COVID-19, enrolled during active disease.

V is TRBV10-3 and J is TRBJ2-3; D is possibly TRBD2 (6 bases). Looked up from germline, CDR1 is ENHRY and CDR2 is SYGVKD. The V end was cut by 8 bases, the J end by 2 bases, with 11 bases between. The CDR3 is 13 residues long. Here the CDR3 DNA reads TGTGCCATCCTGAGGGAGGCCACAGATACGCAGTATTTT. It specifies CAILREATDTQYF.

V and J are TRBV19 and TRBJ2-4; TRBD2 matches 14 bases. Trimming took 5 bases from V and 2 from J; bases not matched to a gene: 8. Germline loops: CDR1 LNHDA, CDR2 SQIVND (reference sequence). This CDR3 comprises 18 residues. The CDR3 protein is CASSLPGLAGVPKNIQYF. The CDR3 coding sequence is TGTGCCAGTAGTCTACCGGGACTAGCGGGAGTGCCCAAAAACATTCAGTACTTC.

The genes are TRBV9 and TRBJ2-7; TRBD1 agrees at 10 bases. This CDR3 region has 15 residues. Germline trimming cut 4 bases from V and 3 bases from J; bases unmatched to any gene: 7. The germline gives CDR1 SGDLS, CDR2 YYNGEE. The CDR3 sequence: CASSSQGQGGYEQYF. The CDR3 DNA sequence: TGTGCCAGCAGCTCCCAAGGACAGGGGGGCTACGAGCAGTACTTC.

The chain joins TRBV7-2 to TRBJ2-7; the match to TRBD1 covers 9 bases. CDR1 and CDR2 (germline): SGHTA, FQGNSA. CDR3 length: 14 amino acids. Trimming cost V 5 bases and J 7 bases; bases outside gene matches: 9. CDR3 residues: CASSVDRGPREQYF. The CDR3 DNA is TGTGCCAGCAGCGTGGACAGGGGCCCTCGGGAGCAGTACTTC. The variable domain in full, with the rest retrieved from reference TRBV7-2 and TRBJ2-7, is GAGVSQSPSNKVTEKGKDVELRCDPISGHTALYWYRQSLGQGLEFLIYFQGNSAPDKSGLPSDRFSAERTGGSVSTLTIQRTQQEDSAVYLCASSVDRGPREQYFGPGTRLTVT.

This clone was picked up one time. V is TRBV27 and J is TRBJ2-1, with 8 bases aligning to TRBD2. V lost 6 bases and J lost 10; bases outside the gene matches: 5. Germline loops: CDR1 MNHEY, CDR2 SMNVEV (reference sequence). CDR3 length: 12 residues. This CDR3 is CASSNIAGEQFF. CDR3 DNA: TGTGCCAGCAGCAATATAGCGGGAGAGCAGTTCTTC.

The genes are TRBV7-9 and TRBJ2-7, with D perhaps matching TRBD2 (6 bases). The CDR3 has 15 amino acids. V was pared by 10 bases and J by 4 bases, with 23 bases between. CDR1 SEHNR and CDR2 FQNEAQ come from the germline V gene (reference sequence). The CDR3 protein is CATDPGDAAGYEQYF. Written as DNA, the CDR3 is TGTGCCACCGACCCGGGGGACGCCGCTGGGTACGAGCAGTACTTC.

About this clone: Other DNA sequences from this sample encode an identical CDR3 as well. The rearrangement links TRBV27 to TRBJ2-3; no firm D call. This CDR3 has 12 residues. CDR1 and CDR2 (germline): MNHEY, SMNVEV (reference sequence). V dropped 5 bases and J dropped 0 bases, with 3 bases sitting between them. CDR3 nucleotides: TGTGCCAGCAGTCCTAGCACAGATACGCAGTATTTT. Residues: CASSPSTDTQYF.

This clone showed up just a few times. V is TRBV7-9 and J is TRBJ1-2; D possibly corresponds to TRBD1 (6 bases). The CDR3 consists of 16 residues. Germline lookup yields CDR1 SEHNR and CDR2 FQNEAQ (reference sequence). V was clipped by 3 bases and J by 0 bases, with 14 bases between them. CDR3 DNA: TGTGCCAGCAGCTTTACGGGGGGCAGGGCTAACTATGGCTACACCTTC. This gives the protein CASSFTGGRANYGYTF. Combining the CDR3 with reference TRBV7-9 and TRBJ1-2 gives the whole variable domain DTGVSQNPRHKITKRGQNVTFRCDPISEHNRLYWYRQTLGQGPEFLTYFQNEAQLEKSRLLSDRFSAERPKGSFSTLEIQRTEQGDSAMYLCASSFTGGRANYGYTFGSGTRLTVV.

This clone appeared once. V gene TRBV6-1 combines with J gene TRBJ1-3, with D perhaps TRBD1 (5 bases). V lost 6 bases and J lost 4, with 13 bases in between. This CDR3 comprises 14 residues. From germline, CDR1 is MNHNS and CDR2 SASEGT. CDR3 protein: CASSGTPGGNTIYF. DNA of the CDR3: TGTGCCAGCAGCGGTACGCCAGGGGGAAACACCATATATTTT.

Written as DNA, the CDR3 is TGTGCCAGCACATCACTCACTGAAGCTTTCTTT. The encoded protein is CASTSLTEAFF. The chain couples TRBV6-5 to TRBJ1-1, with no clear D. Germline V lookup: CDR1 MNHEY, CDR2 SVGAGI. The CDR3 is made up of 11 amino acids. Trimming stripped 7 bases from V and 4 bases from J, with 7 bases between.

V usage is TRBV7-6 and J usage is TRBJ2-2; 9 bases fit TRBD2. CDR1 SGHVS and CDR2 FNYEAQ come from the germline V gene. The length of the CDR3 is 15 residues. The trim removed 3 bases at V and 1 base at J, leaving 0 bases unmatched. DNA of the CDR3: TGTGCCAGCAGCTTTAGCGGGAGGAACACCGGGGAGCTGTTTTTT. Residues: CASSFSGRNTGELFF.

The rearrangement uses TRBV27 and TRBJ1-1; D unresolved. Germline V gene sequence: CDR1 MNHEY, CDR2 SMNVEV (reference sequence). V was trimmed by 4 bases and J by 7 bases, leaving 16 bases between them. The CDR3 spans 14 residues. This CDR3 reads CASSSRNGVGEAFF. For the CDR3, the DNA is TGTGCCAGCAGTTCCCGAAACGGGGTGGGTGAAGCTTTCTTT.

This sequence joins TRBV7-2 and TRBJ2-2, with 10 positions matching TRBD1. Per the germline V gene, CDR1 is SGHTA and CDR2 is FQGNSA. The junction had 2 bases not matched to a gene; V was cut back by 3 bases and J by 4 bases. The CDR3 runs to 15 residues. Here the CDR3 DNA reads TGTGCCAGCAGCTTGAGGACAGGGGGCACCGGGGAGCTGTTTTTT. Protein: CASSLRTGGTGELFF.

The J gene is TRBJ1-1, the V gene TRBV7-9; TRBD1 is a possible D gene (6 bases). CDR1 is SEHNR, CDR2 FQNEAQ, per germline (reference sequence). Between the trimmed V and J ends, which lost 4 bases and 4 bases, there was a span of 19 bases. The CDR3 is made up of 16 amino acids. The CDR3 sequence is CASSSQGFGVGTEAFF. In nucleotides, the CDR3 is TGTGCCAGCAGCTCCCAGGGGTTCGGTGTTGGCACTGAAGCTTTCTTT. Based on the CDR3 plus reference TRBV7-9 and TRBJ1-1, the full variable domain is DTGVSQNPRHKITKRGQNVTFRCDPISEHNRLYWYRQTLGQGPEFLTYFQNEAQLEKSRLLSDRFSAERPKGSFSTLEIQRTEQGDSAMYLCASSSQGFGVGTEAFFGQGTRLTVV.

V gene TRBV3-1 (or the pseudogene TRBV3-2) combines with J gene TRBJ2-3, with D unclear. The germline gives CDR1 LGHDT, CDR2 YNNKEL (reference sequence). With 1 base removed from V and 4 bases from J, the gap between germline ends came to 3 bases. CDR3 length equals 12 residues. The CDR3 reads CASSQVSDTQYF. The CDR3 DNA is TGTGCCAGCAGCCAAGTATCAGATACGCAGTATTTT.

The chain uses TRBV7-2 and TRBJ1-5, with TRBD1 as a possible D gene (6 bases). CDR3 length: 15 amino acids. In germline, CDR1 is SGHTA, CDR2 FQGNSA. V was pared by 2 bases and J by 4 bases, with 12 bases between. This CDR3 reads CASSLRAGVNQPQHF. CDR3 DNA: TGTGCCAGCAGCTTAAGGGCAGGGGTTAATCAGCCCCAGCATTTT.

This clone was counted between two and nine times. The chain has TRBV28 and TRBJ2-5; D is undetermined. Per germline, CDR1 MDHEN and CDR2 SYDVKM. The length of the CDR3 is 14 residues. Trimming shortened V by 3 bases and J by 5 bases, and 13 bases separated the two germline ends. The CDR3 is CASSLEKFGETQYF. CDR3 nucleotide sequence: TGTGCCAGCAGTTTGGAGAAGTTCGGGGAGACCCAGTACTTC.

This chain joins TRBV9 and TRBJ2-6; D possibly corresponds to TRBD1 (5 bases). The CDR3 extends over 16 amino acids. V dropped 4 bases and J dropped 4 bases, with 15 bases sitting between them. Germline V CDR1 and CDR2: SGDLS, YYNGEE. The CDR3 spells CASSPRQNLGANVLTF. The DNA for the CDR3 is TGTGCCAGCAGCCCTCGACAGAACTTGGGGGCCAACGTCCTGACTTTC. The full variable domain, with the rest looked up from reference TRBV9 and TRBJ2-6, is DSGVTQTPKHLITATGQRVTLRCSPRSGDLSVYWYQQSLDQGLQFLIQYYNGEERAKGNILERFSAQQFPDLHSELNLSSLELGDSALYFCASSPRQNLGANVLTFGAGSRLTVL.

J is TRBJ2-2 and V is TRBV7-6; TRBD2 matches at 16 bases. Trimming took 4 bases from V and 6 from J; bases not matched to a gene: 8. The CDR3 covers 18 residues. Germline V CDR1 and CDR2: SGHVS, FNYEAQ. CDR3 DNA sequence: TGTGCCAGCAGCTCGGGACTAGCGGGAGGGCCCGAGTCCGGGGAGCTGTTTTTT. Translated, it gives CASSSGLAGGPESGELFF.

V usage is TRBV9 and J usage is TRBJ1-4; D is perhaps TRBD1 (6 bases). With 3 bases removed from V and 10 bases from J, the gap between germline ends came to 13 bases. The CDR3 is 13 amino acids. Germline V CDR1 and CDR2: SGDLS, YYNGEE. CDR3 nucleotide sequence: TGTGCCAGCAGCGCGGGGGGCTTAGGAAAACTGTTTTTT. This gives the protein CASSAGGLGKLFF.

This chain links TRBV2 with TRBJ1-1; TRBD1 aligns across 9 bases. This CDR3 has 15 residues. After removal of 2 bases from V and 2 bases from J, the junction contained 3 bases not matched to a gene. Germline values: CDR1 SNHLY, CDR2 FYNNEI. CDR3 residues: CASSEQGQGNTEAFF. CDR3 coding DNA: TGTGCCAGCAGTGAACAGGGACAGGGTAACACTGAAGCTTTCTTT.

V is TRBV7-2 and J is TRBJ1-5; D possibly corresponds to TRBD1 (6 bases). V was pared by 1 base and J by 4 bases, with 11 bases between. CDR3 length: 15 amino acids. CDR1 is SGHTA, CDR2 FQGNSA, per germline. The CDR3 here is CASSLVPRGNQPQHF. CDR3 DNA: TGTGCCAGCAGCTTAGTCCCCAGGGGAAATCAGCCCCAGCATTTT.

V and J are TRBV5-1 and TRBJ1-6, with unresolved D. Trimming pared 2 bases from V and 6 bases from J, leaving 12 bases between. This CDR3 spans 15 amino acids. Germline loops: CDR1 SGHRS, CDR2 YFSETQ. DNA for the CDR3: TGCGCCAGCAGCTTCGGGGTGGGGAGTAATTCACCCCTCCACTTT. It codes for CASSFGVGSNSPLHF.

This chain uses TRBV6-5 with TRBJ1-1, with D hard to call. V was clipped by 8 bases and J by 4 bases, with 8 bases between them. CDR3 length equals 11 residues. Looked up from germline, CDR1 is MNHEY and CDR2 is SVGAGI. This CDR3 is CASGSGTEAFF. The DNA for the CDR3 is TGTGCCAGCGGGTCGGGCACTGAAGCTTTCTTT.

V is TRBV5-1 and J is TRBJ1-1, with D possibly TRBD1 on 5 matching bases. Per the germline V gene, CDR1 is SGHRS and CDR2 is YFSETQ. Trimming left V 4 bases short and J 6 bases short, with 19 bases between. The CDR3 extends over 15 amino acids. The CDR3 DNA sequence: TGCGCCAGCAGCCCCCATGGCAGGGAGGTCTCTGAAGCTTTCTTT. Its protein is CASSPHGREVSEAFF.

The chain joins TRBV9 to TRBJ1-2; D gene unclear. Germline CDR1 SGDLS, CDR2 YYNGEE. V shed 0 bases and J shed 0 bases, with 9 bases lying between them. This CDR3 contains 15 residues. This CDR3 is CASSVDGSPNYGYTF. DNA for the CDR3: TGTGCCAGCAGCGTAGACGGGAGCCCTAACTATGGCTACACCTTC.

The gene calls are TRBV6-5 and TRBJ2-7; TRBD2 agrees at 8 bases. After removal of 6 bases from V and 4 bases from J, the junction contained 11 bases not matched to a gene. Germline lookup yields CDR1 MNHEY and CDR2 SVGAGI. This CDR3 has 15 amino acids. The CDR3 region is CASSLAGGGTYEQYF. CDR3 DNA: TGTGCCAGCAGCCTCGCCGGGGGGGGAACTTACGAGCAGTACTTC.